This TCR beta chain was recorded in a study of CD8+ T cells in alopecia areata. Broader study findings: Scalp sequencing captures resident alphabeta T cells of normal skin too. Lesional scalp, especially alopecia totalis/universalis, showed higher clonality than normal scalp. Shared TCR sequences were less clear between patients than in mice, possibly partly from HLA diversity.

The researchers isolated CD4+ and CD8+ T cells from PBMCs by sorting. Sequencing relied on a cDNA template that was reverse transcribed from extracted RNA. Assay used: immunoSEQ multiplex PCR; TCRdb lists only in-frame clones, some missing. Of about 200,000 clones listed, about 60% are singletons. CDR1 LNHNV and CDR2 YYDKDF come from the germline V gene (reference sequence). This CDR3 is 18 amino acids long. V shed 3 bases, J shed 2 bases, and the junction held 10 bases outside the gene matches. Concerning this clone: What it binds is unknown.

The V and J genes are TRBV15 and TRBJ2-6; 7 bases map to TRBD1. The clonotype originates from a human donor with alopecia areata. The sample in question was CD4+ T cells sorted from blood, obtained at week 0. CDR3 residues: CATSRSKDRFAGANVLTF. CDR3 DNA sequence: TGTGCCACCAGCAGGAGCAAGGACAGGTTCGCTGGGGCCAACGTCCTGACTTTC.